This T cell receptor (beta chain) was profiled in a study of Graves' ophthalmopathy and Graves' hyperthyroidism. The study's findings and limits: Among expanded thyroid clonotypes above 0.001 frequency, most also occurred in blood. Ophthalmopathy progression cases were predicted by the model with approximately 71% sensitivity and 72% to 80% specificity.

V was shortened by 4 bases and J by 0 bases, with 10 bases between the two germline ends. Germline-derived CDR1 and CDR2 are MNHEY and SVGAGI. The CDR3 contains 14 residues. RNA transcripts were the source from which TCR beta CDR3 regions were amplified. First-round RT-PCR employed HTBI primers, with a second-round multiplex PCR after it. TCRdb redid the calling of the multiplex PCR reads with MiXCR, one entry per CDR3 protein. Of 1 million to 1.3 million distinct CDR3 sequences in the sample, about 36% were seen once. Remarks on this clonotype: Its antigen remains unidentified.

This TCR was sampled from an adult man with Graves' hyperthyroidism. J is TRBJ2-7 and V is TRBV6-5; D gene uncertain. Sequenced input: peripheral blood or thyroid tissue (not recorded which). The DNA for the CDR3 is TGTGCCAGCAGTTTCACCCTTAACTCCTACGAGCAGTACTTC. This codes for CASSFTLNSYEQYF.